Each of the 32 T cell receptor beta chains below was sequenced from the same sample in a study of graft-versus-host responses after intestinal transplantation. Profiled with immunoSEQ multiplex PCR; TCRdb holds only in-frame clones, not every one. The data hold approximately 4,700 clones, with about 30% observed a single time. Plating combined about 200,000 CFSE-labeled responder cells with about 200,000 irradiated, violet-dye-labeled stimulator cells. This specimen was alloreactive CD8+ T cells from a mixed lymphocyte reaction culture, taken before transplantation. Subset described: CFSE-low proliferating T cells sorted from roughly six-day pre-transplant mixed lymphocyte reaction (GvH or HvG direction). These receptors were taken from a human patient who was an organ donor for intestinal transplantation.

The V call is TRBV9, the J call TRBJ1-1; tentative D call: TRBD1 (5 bases). Trimming removed 3 bases at V and 0 bases at J, with 12 bases between. Per the germline V gene, CDR1 is SGDLS and CDR2 is YYNGEE. This CDR3 contains 15 residues. The CDR3 sequence is CASSAPQTVNTEAFF. CDR3 nucleotide sequence: TGTGCCAGCAGCGCGCCCCAGACAGTGAACACTGAAGCTTTCTTT.

Concerning this clone itself: Compared with germline, one end of the junction differs, possibly owing to a read error. The chain links TRBV5-4 to TRBJ1-2, with D hard to call. This CDR3 comprises 15 residues. The germline CDR1 and CDR2 sequences are SGHNT and YYREEE (reference sequence). DNA for the CDR3: TGCGCCAGCAGCCAAGATGCATCCGAGATCTATGGCTACACCTTC. Its protein product is CASSQDASEIYGYTF.

V usage is TRBV6-1 and J usage is TRBJ2-1; 9 nucleotides align to TRBD2. The CDR3 sequence is 15 residues long. The germline CDR1 and CDR2 sequences are MNHNS and SASEGT. The V and J ends lost 2 bases and 6 bases, in that order; junction bases with no gene match: 5. The CDR3, as DNA: TGTGCCAGCAGTGAATGGGCGGGGGGGACCAATGAGCAGTTCTTC. This gives the protein CASSEWAGGTNEQFF.

This sequence joins TRBV6-4 and TRBJ2-1; the D gene is possibly TRBD1 (6 bases). The CDR3 extends over 13 amino acids. In germline, CDR1 is MRHNA, CDR2 SNTAGT. V dropped 5 bases and J dropped 6 bases, with 11 bases sitting between them. The CDR3 spells CASSPGTPNEQFF. In DNA form, the CDR3 reads TGTGCCAGCAGTCCCGGGACACCCAATGAGCAGTTCTTC.

This clone was counted a few times. This chain joins TRBV5-1 and TRBJ2-1; 7 bases are a match to TRBD2. The germline CDR1 and CDR2 sequences are SGHRS and YFSETQ. With 0 bases clipped from V and 7 bases from J, the junction kept 7 bases outside the gene matches. This CDR3 contains 15 residues. The DNA of the CDR3 is TGCGCCAGCAGCTTGGACCGTCCGGGGGGTAATGAGCAGTTCTTC. Translating gives CASSLDRPGGNEQFF.

The V call is TRBV7-8, the J call TRBJ2-3; 9 bases are shared with TRBD1. The CDR3 sequence is 17 residues long. Looked up from germline, CDR1 is SGHVS and CDR2 is FQNEAQ. The junction had 10 bases not matched to a gene; V was cut back by 1 base and J by 5 bases. The CDR3 coding sequence is TGTGCCAGCAGCTTAGGACTACAGGGGGCGCCGAGAGATACGCAGTATTTT. Its protein product is CASSLGLQGAPRDTQYF.

This clone appeared a few times. The chain links TRBV5-4 to TRBJ1-2; D possibly corresponds to TRBD1 (6 bases). Per the germline V gene, CDR1 is SGHNT and CDR2 is YYREEE (reference sequence). CDR3 length: 15 residues. The V gene lost 5 bases and the J gene lost 8 bases, with 22 bases spanning the gap. For the CDR3, the DNA is TGTGCCAGCAGTTTTGTACAGGGAACTTTGTGGGGCTACACCTTC. Translation: CASSFVQGTLWGYTF.

This clone turned up a few times. The chain employs TRBV7-9 and TRBJ2-1, with D perhaps TRBD2 (6 bases). The CDR3 loop spans 14 amino acids. V was clipped by 3 bases and J by 7 bases, with 13 bases between them. The germline gives CDR1 SEHNR, CDR2 FQNEAQ (reference sequence). The CDR3 DNA reads TGTGCCAGCAGCTTGATCAGGAGGGGAAATGAGCAGTTCTTC. Protein sequence: CASSLIRRGNEQFF.

This chain uses TRBV28 with TRBJ2-7; TRBD1 matches 8 bases. The CDR3 has 16 amino acids. Trimming at V came to 4 bases and at J to 5 bases, leaving 13 bases not matched to a gene. Germline assignment: CDR1 MDHEN and CDR2 SYDVKM. CDR3 bases: TGTGCCAGCAGTTCCATCGGACAGGGAAGTTTAGACGAGCAGTACGTC. This codes for CASSSIGQGSLDEQYV.

This clone was counted a few times. Only one base separates this from a far larger clonotype, so it likely reflects a read error. Other DNA sequences within the sample encode an identical CDR3. V and J are TRBV27 and TRBJ1-2; 7 nucleotides align to TRBD1. Trimming at V came to 0 bases and at J to 8 bases, leaving 9 bases not matched to a gene. Looked up from germline, CDR1 is MNHEY and CDR2 is SMNVEV (reference sequence). The CDR3 is 15 amino acids. The CDR3 DNA reads TGTGCCAGCAGTTTATCGACAGGGTTAGGCTACGGCTACACCTTC. Its protein is CASSLSTGLGYGYTF.

The sample holds a few counts of this clone. The chain joins TRBV7-2 to TRBJ2-1, with a possible D match to TRBD2 (6 bases). Germline CDR1 is SGHTA and CDR2 is FQGNSA. CDR3 length equals 13 residues. The V end lost 5 bases, the J end lost 5 bases, and 10 bases lay between the germline ends. The CDR3 DNA is TGTGCCAGCAGCCGCGGACTAAACAATGAGCAGTTCTTC. It yields the protein CASSRGLNNEQFF.

The chain uses TRBV6-4 and TRBJ2-7, with 9 bases lining up with TRBD1. Germline assignment: CDR1 MRHNA and CDR2 SNTAGT. The CDR3 runs 15 residues. The junction had 11 bases not matched to a gene; V was cut back by 6 bases and J by 5 bases. The CDR3 loop reads CASSAPGTGFHEQYV. The CDR3, as DNA: TGTGCCAGCAGCGCCCCCGGGACAGGGTTCCACGAGCAGTACGTC.

The V and J genes are TRBV9 and TRBJ2-3; 12 bases are a match to TRBD2. V gave up 4 bases and J gave up 2 bases; unmatched junction bases: 5. This CDR3 has 16 residues. In germline, CDR1 is SGDLS, CDR2 YYNGEE. The CDR3 nucleotides are TGTGCCAGCAGCCAGACTAGCGGGGGTCACACAGATACGCAGTATTTT. Its protein product is CASSQTSGGHTDTQYF.

The chain is built from TRBV9 and TRBJ2-3; D call uncertain. The germline V and J ends were trimmed by 4 bases and 0 bases, with 15 bases remaining between them. Germline V CDR1 and CDR2: SGDLS, YYNGEE. This CDR3 is built from 16 residues. The CDR3 DNA sequence: TGTGCCAGCAGCCCCCGTTTTAAGCTTAGCACAGATACGCAGTATTTT. As protein: CASSPRFKLSTDTQYF.

This clone has a handful of counts. The chain links TRBV10-1 to TRBJ1-6; maybe TRBD1 (6 bases). V was trimmed by 0 bases and J by 13 bases, leaving 13 bases between them. Germline CDR1 and CDR2: WNHNN and SYGVQD (reference sequence). CDR3 length equals 14 residues. CDR3 sequence: CASSESLSGAPLHF. CDR3 bases: TGCGCCAGCAGTGAGTCGTTATCAGGGGCCCCCCTCCACTTT.

Sample share makes this clone medium-sized. V is TRBV19 and J is TRBJ1-2; tentatively, D is TRBD1 (6 bases). Germline CDR1 LNHDA, CDR2 SQIVND (reference sequence). CDR3 length equals 12 residues. Trimming stripped 6 bases from V and 7 bases from J, with 12 bases between. As DNA, the CDR3 is TGTGCCAGTAGACAGGGTTATGTTGGCTACACCTTC. It is translated as CASRQGYVGYTF.

The chain joins TRBV27 to TRBJ1-1; D is unclear. CDR1 MNHEY and CDR2 SMNVEV come from the germline V gene (reference sequence). CDR3 length: 16 amino acids. V dropped 2 bases and J dropped 0 bases, with 13 bases sitting between them. The CDR3 sequence: CASSLVVPSLNTEAFF. CDR3 nucleotides: TGTGCCAGCAGTTTAGTGGTCCCTAGCCTGAACACTGAAGCTTTCTTT.

V gene TRBV7-9 combines with J gene TRBJ1-1; maybe TRBD1 (5 bases). The CDR3 is made up of 15 amino acids. V was cut by 1 base and J by 4 bases, with 13 bases left in between. Germline V gives CDR1 SEHNR, CDR2 FQNEAQ (reference sequence). The CDR3 sequence: CASSLVGGGSTEAFF. DNA of the CDR3: TGTGCCAGCAGCTTAGTGGGCGGGGGGAGCACTGAAGCTTTCTTT.

This clone has just a few counts. V and J are TRBV5-4 and TRBJ2-7; weak D call: TRBD2 (6 bases). Trimming pared 0 bases from V and 1 base from J, leaving 8 bases between. CDR1 and CDR2 (germline): SGHNT, YYREEE (reference sequence). The CDR3 sequence is 14 residues long. The CDR3 DNA is TGTGCCAGCAGCTTGGGCGGGGCGTCCTACGAGCAGTACGTC. Protein product: CASSLGGASYEQYV.

In this sample, this clone is medium-sized. The chain has TRBV4-1 and TRBJ1-1; perhaps TRBD1 as D (6 bases). V was shortened by 0 bases and J by 4 bases, with 9 bases between the two germline ends. CDR1 MGHRA and CDR2 YSYEKL come from the germline V gene. The CDR3 loop spans 14 amino acids. As DNA, the CDR3 is TGCGCCAGCAGCCAAGAGGGGGCGAGCACTGAAGCTTTCTTT. It encodes CASSQEGASTEAFF.

This chain links TRBV4-2 with TRBJ2-2, with 8 bases identical to TRBD2. Looked up from germline, CDR1 is LGHNA and CDR2 is YNFKEQ. V lost 2 bases to trimming and J lost 3 bases; unmatched junction nucleotides: 8. The CDR3 sequence is 17 residues long. In DNA form, the CDR3 reads TGTGCCAGCAGCCAATTGGGACTAGAGAGCCACACCGGGGAGCTGTTTTTT. Translated, it gives CASSQLGLESHTGELFF.

This clone is deemed medium-sized. The rearrangement joins TRBV9 to TRBJ1-4, with D possibly matching TRBD1 (5 bases). The CDR3 is 14 amino acids. Germline values: CDR1 SGDLS, CDR2 YYNGEE. Trimming removed 3 bases from V and 7 bases from J, with 13 bases in between. CDR3 amino acids: CASSAGGGAEKLFF. CDR3 nucleotide sequence: TGTGCCAGCAGCGCCGGGGGAGGCGCTGAAAAACTGTTTTTT.

This clone was detected a few times. The V and J genes are TRBV6-4 and TRBJ2-7; possible D gene TRBD1, 5 bases. Germline values: CDR1 MRHNA, CDR2 SNTAGT. The CDR3 length is 13 residues. With 8 bases removed from V and 5 bases from J, the gap between germline ends came to 16 bases. CDR3 region: CASPPGRADEQYV. The DNA for the CDR3 is TGTGCCAGCCCCCCAGGCAGGGCCGACGAGCAGTACGTC.

This clone is labeled medium-sized. The rearrangement links TRBV14 to TRBJ1-3; TRBD1 aligns across 7 bases. Germline CDR1 and CDR2: SGHDN and FVKESK. CDR3 length: 15 amino acids. V trimming: 5 bases; J trimming: 3 bases; junction bases outside the gene matches: 7. For the CDR3, the DNA is TGTGCCAGCAGCTTTGAGGGGGCGATTGGAAACACCATATATTTT. Encoded protein: CASSFEGAIGNTIYF.

This chain joins TRBV11-2 and TRBJ2-7; 7 bases are shared with TRBD1. Per germline, CDR1 SGHAT and CDR2 FQNNGV. Trimming removed 5 bases from V and 6 bases from J; junction bases left unmatched: 19. The CDR3 totals 17 residues. The CDR3 region is CASSEARRRQGWGEQYV. CDR3 coding DNA: TGTGCCAGCAGCGAGGCCCGGCGTCGACAGGGATGGGGCGAGCAGTACGTC.

This clone was observed a single time. The chain combines TRBV25-1 with TRBJ2-1; TRBD2 agrees at 10 bases. V lost 5 bases and J lost 3; bases outside the gene matches: 13. The CDR3 runs 18 residues. Looked up from germline, CDR1 is MGHDK and CDR2 is SYGVNS. CDR3 loop: CASSSSSGGRQLYNEQFF. CDR3 coding DNA: TGTGCCAGCAGTTCGTCTAGCGGGGGACGACAACTCTACAATGAGCAGTTCTTC.

This clone was seen a handful of times. The V gene is TRBV9, the J gene TRBJ1-5; no reliable D call. This CDR3 spans 14 amino acids. Germline CDR1 is SGDLS and CDR2 is YYNGEE. V was clipped by 0 bases and J by 7 bases, with 11 bases between them. The CDR3 DNA is TGTGCCAGCAGCGTAGGAGGAGAGGGCCAGCCCCAGCATTTT. Amino acid sequence: CASSVGGEGQPQHF.

The gene calls are TRBV25-1 and TRBJ2-6; TRBD1 might be the D (5 bases). V dropped 5 bases and J dropped 5 bases, with 22 bases sitting between them. Germline lookup yields CDR1 MGHDK and CDR2 SYGVNS. The CDR3 has 18 residues. CDR3 coding DNA: TGTGCCAGCAGTCGGTCCGCAACTGGACAAAGTCGGGCCAACGTCCTGACTTTC. Its protein product is CASSRSATGQSRANVLTF.

The gene calls are TRBV7-2 and TRBJ2-3; D is possibly TRBD1 (6 bases). V was cut by 5 bases and J by 14 bases, with 20 bases left in between. The CDR3 contains 13 residues. Germline lookup yields CDR1 SGHTA and CDR2 FQGNSA. The CDR3 here is CASSITGLGHGYF. CDR3 bases: TGTGCCAGCAGCATTACAGGGTTAGGACATGGGTATTTT.

The chain is built from TRBV7-6 and TRBJ2-1; tentative D call: TRBD1 (5 bases). V lost 5 bases to trimming and J lost 8 bases, with 31 bases between them. CDR3 size: 19 residues. From germline, CDR1 is SGHVS and CDR2 FNYEAQ. This CDR3 reads CASSRSPLDSKLLLHEQFF. CDR3 sequence (DNA): TGTGCCAGCAGCCGTTCCCCCCTTGACAGCAAGCTACTATTGCATGAGCAGTTCTTC.

The gene calls are TRBV2 and TRBJ1-1; the match to TRBD1 covers 7 bases. The V and J ends lost 4 bases and 1 base, in that order; junction bases with no gene match: 3. The CDR3 loop spans 14 amino acids. The germline V gene has CDR1 SNHLY and CDR2 FYNNEI. The CDR3 here is CASSGDSGNTEAFF. The CDR3 nucleotides read TGTGCCAGCAGTGGGGACAGCGGGAACACTGAAGCTTTCTTT.

The chain uses TRBV6-5 and TRBJ2-5; D call uncertain. The CDR3 is made up of 14 amino acids. V lost 8 bases and J lost 2, with 15 bases in between. The germline gives CDR1 MNHEY, CDR2 SVGAGI. The CDR3 DNA sequence: TGTGCCAGCGGGCCTCGATGGATACAAGAGACCCAGTACTTC. Protein sequence: CASGPRWIQETQYF.